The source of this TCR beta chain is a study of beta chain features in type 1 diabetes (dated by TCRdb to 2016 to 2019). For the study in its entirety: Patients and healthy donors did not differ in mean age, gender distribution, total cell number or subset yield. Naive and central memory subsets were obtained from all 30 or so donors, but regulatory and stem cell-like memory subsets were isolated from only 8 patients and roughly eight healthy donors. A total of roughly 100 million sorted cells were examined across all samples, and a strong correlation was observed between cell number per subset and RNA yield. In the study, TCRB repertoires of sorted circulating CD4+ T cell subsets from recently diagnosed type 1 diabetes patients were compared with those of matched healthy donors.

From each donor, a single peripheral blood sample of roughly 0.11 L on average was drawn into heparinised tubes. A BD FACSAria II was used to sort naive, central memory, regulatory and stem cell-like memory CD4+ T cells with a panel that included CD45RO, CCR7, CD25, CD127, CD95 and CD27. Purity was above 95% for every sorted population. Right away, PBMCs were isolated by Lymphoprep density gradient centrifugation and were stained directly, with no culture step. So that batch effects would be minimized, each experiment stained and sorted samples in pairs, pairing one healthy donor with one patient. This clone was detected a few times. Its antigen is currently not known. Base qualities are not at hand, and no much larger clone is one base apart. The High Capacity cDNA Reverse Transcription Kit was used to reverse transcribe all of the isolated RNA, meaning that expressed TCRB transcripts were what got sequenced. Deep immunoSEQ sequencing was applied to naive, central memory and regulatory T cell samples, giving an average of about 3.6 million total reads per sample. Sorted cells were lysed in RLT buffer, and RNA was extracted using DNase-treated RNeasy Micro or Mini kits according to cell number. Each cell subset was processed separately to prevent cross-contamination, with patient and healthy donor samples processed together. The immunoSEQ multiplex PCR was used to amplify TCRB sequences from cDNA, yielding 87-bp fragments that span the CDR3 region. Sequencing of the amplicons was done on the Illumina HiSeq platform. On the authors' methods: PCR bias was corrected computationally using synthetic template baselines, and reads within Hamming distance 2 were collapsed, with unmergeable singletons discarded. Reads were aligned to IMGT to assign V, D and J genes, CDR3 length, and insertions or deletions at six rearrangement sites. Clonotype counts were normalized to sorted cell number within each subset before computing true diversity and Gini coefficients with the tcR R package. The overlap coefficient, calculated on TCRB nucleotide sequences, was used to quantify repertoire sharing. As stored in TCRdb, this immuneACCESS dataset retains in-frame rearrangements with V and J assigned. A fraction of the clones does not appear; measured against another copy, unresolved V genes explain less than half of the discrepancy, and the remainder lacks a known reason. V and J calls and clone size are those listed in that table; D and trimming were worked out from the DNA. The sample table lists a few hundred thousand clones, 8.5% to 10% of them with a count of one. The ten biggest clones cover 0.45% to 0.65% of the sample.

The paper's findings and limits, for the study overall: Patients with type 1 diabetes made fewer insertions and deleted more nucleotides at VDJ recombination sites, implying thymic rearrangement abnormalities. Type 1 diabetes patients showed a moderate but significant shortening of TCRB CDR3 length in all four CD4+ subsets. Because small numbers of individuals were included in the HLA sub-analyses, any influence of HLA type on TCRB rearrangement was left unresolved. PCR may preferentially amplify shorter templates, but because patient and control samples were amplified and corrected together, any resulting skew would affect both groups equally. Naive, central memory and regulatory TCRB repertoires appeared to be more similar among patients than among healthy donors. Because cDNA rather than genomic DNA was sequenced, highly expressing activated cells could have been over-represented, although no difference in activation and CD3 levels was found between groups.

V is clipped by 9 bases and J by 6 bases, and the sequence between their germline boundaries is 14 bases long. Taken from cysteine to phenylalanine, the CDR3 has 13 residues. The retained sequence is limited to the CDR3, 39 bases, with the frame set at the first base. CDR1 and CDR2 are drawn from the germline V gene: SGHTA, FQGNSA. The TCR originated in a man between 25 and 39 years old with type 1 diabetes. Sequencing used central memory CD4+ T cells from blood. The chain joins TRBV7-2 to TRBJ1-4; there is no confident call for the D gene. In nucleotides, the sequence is TGTGCCAGTCTACGGCACCCGTATGAAAAACTGTTTTTT. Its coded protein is CASLRHPYEKLFF.